These T cell receptor beta chains were read from a single sample in a study of beta chain features in type 1 diabetes. Sequencing used immunoSEQ multiplex PCR; TCRdb keeps in-frame clones, though not all of them. The sample yields 850,000 to 900,000 clones, roughly 15% seen once. The sample consisted of naive CD4+ T cells from blood. These receptors were obtained from a young woman in good health. Each CDR3 is given with its conserved first and last residue. D genes are given only for firm matches.

cdr3_aa j_call v_call d_call
CAISESNGAGWKTQYF TRBJ2-5 TRBV10-3 NA
CASSLGQYYGYTF TRBJ1-2 TRBV5-8 NA
CASSDRVNGYTF TRBJ1-2 TRBV6-1 TRBD1
CASSVMVAGSKYEQFF TRBJ2-1 TRBV9 NA
CASSNRVQGGYTF TRBJ1-2 TRBV27 NA
CASSLARETQYF TRBJ2-5 TRBV7-9 NA
CASSTRLAGDNEQYF TRBJ2-7 TRBV7-2 TRBD2
CASSDTNNGFLQYF TRBJ2-7 TRBV11-2 NA
CASSYGGELFF TRBJ2-2 TRBV6-5 NA
CASSSGISAGELFF TRBJ2-2 TRBV4-2 NA
CASSLVTGESTDTQYF TRBJ2-3 TRBV5-4 NA
CAAGLAGVEQFF TRBJ2-1 TRBV28 TRBD2
CASSASSAGANEQFF TRBJ2-1 TRBV9 TRBD2
CSARGTSIQYF TRBJ2-4 TRBV20-1 NA
CASSPGTGTYEQYF TRBJ2-7 TRBV18 TRBD1
CASSHPHTRSYEQFF TRBJ2-1 TRBV4-1 NA
CASSSFRRGSTDTQYF TRBJ2-3 TRBV5-1 NA
CASSNSGGLNTGELFF TRBJ2-2 TRBV4-3 NA
CSVGGNSYNEQFF TRBJ2-1 TRBV29-1 NA
CASSQSKQGEVFSAAKYYYEQYF TRBJ2-7 TRBV23-1 NA
CASSVASGTAYEQYF TRBJ2-7 TRBV9 TRBD2
CASSYRRDTEAFF TRBJ1-1 TRBV2 NA
CASGAGHGYTF TRBJ1-2 TRBV7-3 NA
CASSYRSPEQYF TRBJ2-7 TRBV6-6 NA
CASSPGVSASGSSDEQYF TRBJ2-7 TRBV7-9 TRBD2
CASSRRDTPGGTDTQYF TRBJ2-3 TRBV18 NA
CASSVSGRAYNEQFF TRBJ2-1 TRBV5-4 TRBD2
CAIREREQETQYF TRBJ2-5 TRBV10-3 TRBD2
CASSFGRYSNQPQHF TRBJ1-5 TRBV6-6 NA
CASSNAGGYEQYF TRBJ2-7 TRBV5-6 NA
CASSSGRRTYEQYF TRBJ2-7 TRBV28 NA
CASSLRGRNYEQYF TRBJ2-7 TRBV5-4 TRBD2
CASSFSGQGQNEKLFF TRBJ1-4 TRBV5-1 TRBD1
CASRPGQVPYEQYF TRBJ2-7 TRBV10-3 TRBD1
CASGYRPGGTDTQYF TRBJ2-3 TRBV5-1 NA
CSAPTSYEQYF TRBJ2-7 TRBV20-1 NA
CASSLNGYNEQFF TRBJ2-1 TRBV7-3 NA
CASSFPTSYTDTQYF TRBJ2-3 TRBV28 TRBD2
CASSPIHVLMTQYF TRBJ2-5 TRBV6-1 NA
CASSVNLGTARAPF TRBJ1-2 TRBV11-2 TRBD1
CASSQGLAEQETQYF TRBJ2-5 TRBV7-9 TRBD2
CASSLSALEQYF TRBJ2-7 TRBV28 NA
CASSWRGESGQFF TRBJ2-1 TRBV7-3 NA
CASTTSGVGYSYEQYF TRBJ2-7 TRBV11-2 TRBD2
CASSQAYEQYF TRBJ2-7 TRBV14 NA
CASTTGGANTGELFF TRBJ2-2 TRBV7-2 TRBD1
CASSEGTSGSPTQYF TRBJ2-5 TRBV5-1 TRBD2
CATHQGGGPYNEQFF TRBJ2-1 TRBV19 NA
CASRPTGDVNTQYF TRBJ2-5 TRBV6-5 TRBD1
CASSKQAQRPSGNTIYF TRBJ1-3 TRBV21-1 NA
CAANPRGPQLAKNIQYF TRBJ2-4 TRBV28 NA
CASNTKLGTATEAFF TRBJ1-1 TRBV5-4 TRBD1